This T cell receptor (beta chain) was documented in a study of early T cells in non-severe SARS-CoV-2 infection. Each CDR3 protein is one row after TCRdb ran MiXCR on the 5' RACE reads. The data hold around 77,000 distinct CDR3 sequences, with roughly a tenth observed a single time. The source is an adult who was a healthcare worker with PCR-confirmed SARS-CoV-2 infection or an uninfected control (not recorded which). Sequenced material: whole blood, taken at baseline.

CDR3 in amino acids: CASSRGGLITEAFF. CDR3 nucleotide sequence: TGCGCCAGCAGCCGTGGGGGTTTGATCACTGAAGCTTTCTTT. The chain uses TRBV5-1 and TRBJ1-1; weak D call: TRBD1 (5 bases). Trimming stripped 4 bases from V and 4 bases from J, with 14 bases between. CDR1 and CDR2 from the germline V gene are SGHRS and YFSETQ. The CDR3 extends over 14 amino acids. The whole variable domain, filled in from reference TRBV5-1 and TRBJ1-1, reads KAGVTQTPRYLIKTRGQQVTLSCSPISGHRSVSWYQQTPGQGLQFLFEYFSETQRNKGNFPGRFSGRQFSNSRSEMNVSTLELGDSALYLCASSRGGLITEAFFGQGTRLTVV.